These 25 T cell receptor beta chains share one sample of origin, sequenced in a study of blood T cell repertoires in COVID-19. Some clones are missing from TCRdb's copy, which holds only in-frame ones; the method was immunoSEQ multiplex PCR. The repertoire holds 99,000 or so clones, more than 80% seen once, with over 9% in the top ten. The sample taken for sequencing was peripheral blood. The receptors come from a woman between 65 and 79 years old with acute or convalescent COVID-19.

The rearrangement joins TRBV15 to TRBJ1-5; D gene ambiguous. This CDR3 is 15 amino acids long. CDR1 LNHNV and CDR2 YYDKDF come from the germline V gene (reference sequence). Trimming removed 0 bases from V and 7 bases from J, with 13 bases in between. CDR3 nucleotide sequence: TGTGCCACCAGCAGAGATTCGTCGGGAGGGCAGCCCCAGCATTTT. Its translation: CATSRDSSGGQPQHF.

This clone came up a few times. CDR3 residues: CASSICLCTNGYTF. The CDR3 region has the DNA TGTGCCAGCAGCATTTGCCTTTGCACTAATGGCTACACCTTC. The chain employs TRBV21-1 and TRBJ1-2. TRBV21-1 represents a pseudogene. This CDR3 region has 14 residues.

J is TRBJ1-2 and V is TRBV20-1, with TRBD1 matching 7 bases. The V gene's germline CDR1 is DFQATT and CDR2 SNEGSKA (reference sequence). This CDR3 has 11 amino acids. V lost 6 bases, J lost 4 bases, and 2 bases stayed unmatched. The CDR3 sequence is CSANRGYGYTF. The DNA for the CDR3 is TGCAGTGCAAACAGGGGCTATGGCTACACCTTC.

This clone was seen a handful of times. This sequence joins TRBV4-3 and TRBJ2-7, with TRBD2 identical over 7 bases. The CDR3 length is 15 residues. CDR1 and CDR2 (germline): LGHNA, YSLEER. Trimming took 1 base from V and 3 from J; bases not matched to a gene: 6. The chain's CDR3 is CASSQGEGGSYEQYF. Here the CDR3 DNA reads TGCGCCAGCAGCCAAGGGGAGGGTGGAAGCTACGAGCAGTACTTC.

This clone was seen a handful of times. The rearrangement links TRBV27 to TRBJ1-2; no clear D gene. This CDR3 contains 13 residues. The V end was cut by 3 bases, the J end by 1 base, with 6 bases between. Germline CDR1 MNHEY, CDR2 SMNVEV (reference sequence). The DNA for the CDR3 is TGTGCCAGCAGTTTGGCAATTAACTATGGCTACACCTTC. This codes for CASSLAINYGYTF.

The genes are TRBV20-1 and TRBJ1-1; D unclear. Germline CDR1 and CDR2: DFQATT and SNEGSKA (reference sequence). The ends were cut back, 6 bases at V and 8 bases at J, with 13 bases in the middle. The CDR3 covers 11 residues. The CDR3 reads CSAPQAYEAFF. The DNA for the CDR3 is TGCAGTGCCCCCCAGGCATACGAAGCTTTCTTT.

The chain joins TRBV12-5 to TRBJ2-2; no clear D. The V gene's germline CDR1 is LGHNT and CDR2 FRNRAP. V was cut by 7 bases and J by 0 bases, with 9 bases left in between. This CDR3 has 14 residues. This CDR3 reads CASARISNTGELFF. The CDR3 DNA sequence: TGTGCTAGTGCCAGAATCTCGAACACCGGGGAGCTGTTTTTT.

The chain carries TRBV5-4 and TRBJ1-4; D gene uncertain. Germline CDR1 SGHNT, CDR2 YYREEE (reference sequence). The CDR3 runs 14 residues. With 3 bases removed from V and 0 bases from J, the gap between germline ends came to 6 bases. The CDR3 sequence: CASSSEATNEKLFF. The DNA for the CDR3 is TGTGCCAGCAGCTCGGAGGCAACTAATGAAAAACTGTTTTTT.

V is TRBV5-1 and J is TRBJ2-3; 9 nucleotides align to TRBD2. This CDR3 is 17 amino acids long. CDR1 is SGHRS, CDR2 YFSETQ, per germline. The J segment lost 3 bases and the V segment lost 0 bases, leaving 8 bases of the junction unmatched. In DNA form, the CDR3 reads TGCGCCAGCAGCTTGGAATTAGCGGGGGTAGGGACAGATACGCAGTATTTT. It codes for CASSLELAGVGTDTQYF. The variable domain in full, completed from reference TRBV5-1 and TRBJ2-3, reads KAGVTQTPRYLIKTRGQQVTLSCSPISGHRSVSWYQQTPGQGLQFLFEYFSETQRNKGNFPGRFSGRQFSNSRSEMNVSTLELGDSALYLCASSLELAGVGTDTQYFGPGTRLTVL.

V gene TRBV6-2 or TRBV6-3 combines with J gene TRBJ2-5; 8 bases map to TRBD2. Per germline, CDR1 MNHEY and CDR2 SVGEGT. CDR3 length equals 14 residues. V was pared by 5 bases and J by 1 base, with 3 bases of the junction left unmatched. CDR3 loop: CASSTGLGQETQYF. The DNA of the CDR3 is TGTGCCAGCAGTACGGGACTAGGCCAAGAGACCCAGTACTTC.

This rearrangement joins TRBV6-2 or TRBV6-3 to TRBJ1-1; possible D gene TRBD1, 6 bases. Trimming took 4 bases from V and 0 from J, leaving 12 bases between them. Germline values: CDR1 MNHEY, CDR2 SVGEGT. This CDR3 is 15 amino acids long. The CDR3, as DNA: TGTGCCAGCAGTTTCTCCGGACAGATGAACACTGAAGCTTTCTTT. Its protein product is CASSFSGQMNTEAFF.

The rearrangement uses TRBV4-3 and TRBJ2-3; TRBD2 matches at 13 bases. The CDR3 spans 17 residues. Germline CDR1 reads LGHNA; CDR2 reads YSLEER. V gave up 1 base and J gave up 6 bases; unmatched junction bases: 7. CDR3 sequence reads: CASSQGGTSGVGDTQYF. The CDR3 bases are TGCGCCAGCAGCCAAGGAGGGACTAGCGGGGTGGGGGATACGCAGTATTTT.

The chain is built from TRBV6-2 or TRBV6-3 and TRBJ2-2, with D unclear. This CDR3 spans 14 amino acids. Trimming shortened V by 6 bases and J by 0 bases, and 8 bases separated the two germline ends. Germline V gene sequence: CDR1 MNHEY, CDR2 SVGEGT. The CDR3 spells CASSSLANTGELFF. CDR3 DNA sequence: TGTGCCAGCAGCTCGCTAGCGAACACCGGGGAGCTGTTTTTT.

J is TRBJ2-7 and V is TRBV29-1; TRBD1 might be the D (5 bases). V lost 3 bases and J lost 2, with 8 bases in between. CDR3 length equals 12 residues. Germline CDR1 reads SQVTM; CDR2 reads ANQGSEA. This CDR3 is CSVEIGAYEQYF. Here the CDR3 DNA reads TGCAGCGTTGAGATAGGGGCCTACGAGCAGTACTTC.

The chain couples TRBV19 to TRBJ1-1; 8 nucleotides align to TRBD1. Germline V gene lookup returns CDR1 LNHDA and CDR2 SQIVND (reference sequence). V lost 4 bases, J lost 1 base, and 23 bases stayed unmatched. This CDR3 contains 21 residues. CDR3 DNA sequence: TGTGCCAGTAGTACACCAGGGGGCCGGGTACCGGGCACGGGGAAGAACACTGAAGCTTTCTTT. It encodes CASSTPGGRVPGTGKNTEAFF.

This rearrangement joins TRBV18 to TRBJ2-2; TRBD2 matches 11 bases. Losses at the gene ends were 3 bases for V and 0 bases for J; bases not matched to a gene: 3. Germline V lookup: CDR1 KGHSH, CDR2 LQKENI. CDR3 length equals 17 residues. DNA of the CDR3: TGTGCCAGCTCACCGGGACTAGCGGCCTCGAACACCGGGGAGCTGTTTTTT. This codes for CASSPGLAASNTGELFF.

A single count supports this clone. The chain uses TRBV7-2 and TRBJ1-1; maybe TRBD1 (6 bases). The V end was cut by 5 bases, the J end by 0 bases, with 13 bases between. The CDR3 extends over 15 amino acids. CDR1 and CDR2 from the germline V gene are SGHTA and FQGNSA. CDR3 in amino acids: CASSRQTGLNTEAFF. The CDR3 DNA follows: TGTGCCAGCAGCCGCCAGACAGGACTGAACACTGAAGCTTTCTTT.

The rearrangement uses TRBV5-1 and TRBJ2-3; 8 bases are a match to TRBD2. Trimming cost V 4 bases and J 6 bases; bases outside gene matches: 13. Germline CDR1 reads SGHRS; CDR2 reads YFSETQ. This CDR3 region has 16 residues. The CDR3 protein is CASSPSGGTTADTQYF. DNA for the CDR3: TGCGCCAGCAGCCCATCGGGAGGGACGACGGCGGATACGCAGTATTTT.

J is TRBJ2-1 and V is TRBV19; TRBD1 agrees at 11 bases. This CDR3 contains 15 residues. The J segment lost 0 bases and the V segment lost 6 bases, leaving 1 base of the junction unmatched. The germline V gene has CDR1 LNHDA and CDR2 SQIVND (reference sequence). The CDR3: CASRGQGDSYNEQFF. The CDR3 bases are TGTGCCAGTAGGGGACAGGGGGACTCCTACAATGAGCAGTTCTTC.

For this clone: This same CDR3 is encoded by further DNA sequences in the sample. This sequence joins TRBV7-8 and TRBJ2-7, with D possibly being TRBD2 (5 bases). The length of the CDR3 is 12 residues. CDR1 and CDR2 (germline): SGHVS, FQNEAQ. Trimming removed 5 bases at V and 4 bases at J, with 9 bases between. The CDR3 sequence: CASSPGGYEQYF. CDR3 nucleotides: TGTGCCAGCAGCCCTGGAGGTTACGAGCAGTACTTC.

This clone was recorded a few times. The chain uses TRBV2 and TRBJ2-1, with 7 bases aligning to TRBD2. Germline V gene lookup returns CDR1 SNHLY and CDR2 FYNNEI. J was trimmed by 5 bases and V by 6 bases; bases with no gene match: 1. This CDR3 has 12 residues. The CDR3 protein is CASRTSHNEQFF. The DNA of the CDR3 is TGTGCCAGCAGGACTAGCCACAATGAGCAGTTCTTC.

The chain couples TRBV4-3 to TRBJ2-1; D perhaps matches TRBD2 (6 bases). The germline V and J ends were trimmed by 0 bases and 2 bases, with 11 bases remaining between them. Germline CDR1 and CDR2: LGHNA and YSLEER. CDR3 size: 16 residues. The CDR3 sequence is CASSQDRSSAYNEQFF. CDR3 coding DNA: TGCGCCAGCAGCCAAGATCGTTCTAGCGCCTACAATGAGCAGTTCTTC.

The V and J genes are TRBV7-8 and TRBJ2-3; D is ambiguous. The V and J ends lost 5 bases and 5 bases respectively, with 8 bases between them. CDR3 length: 12 residues. Per germline, CDR1 SGHVS and CDR2 FQNEAQ. CDR3 sequence reads: CASSRLLDTQYF. The CDR3 DNA reads as TGTGCCAGCAGCCGCCTCCTAGATACGCAGTATTTT. The full variable domain, with the rest looked up from reference TRBV7-8 and TRBJ2-3, is GAGVSQSPRYKVAKRGQDVALRCDPISGHVSLFWYQQALGQGPEFLTYFQNEAQLDKSGLPSDRFFAERPEGSVSTLKIQRTQQEDSAVYLCASSRLLDTQYFGPGTRLTVL.

The chain recombines TRBV10-2 with TRBJ2-2; 7 bases fit TRBD1. Trimming took 0 bases from V and 3 from J; bases not matched to a gene: 1. CDR1 WSHSY and CDR2 SAAADI come from the germline V gene. This CDR3 comprises 15 residues. DNA of the CDR3: TGCGCCAGCAGTGAGTCAGGGGGCGACACCGGGGAGCTGTTTTTT. Its protein is CASSESGGDTGELFF.

This chain connects TRBV7-9 to TRBJ1-1; 8 bases fit TRBD1. CDR3 length: 13 residues. From germline, CDR1 is SEHNR and CDR2 FQNEAQ (reference sequence). The V gene end was trimmed by 7 bases and the J gene end by 4 bases; junction bases not matched to a gene: 5. This chain's CDR3 is CASIGQGITEAFF. The CDR3 DNA follows: TGTGCCAGCATAGGACAGGGTATCACTGAAGCTTTCTTT.